The clone carrying this T cell receptor beta chain appeared a few times. Its antigen is unidentified. After removal of 7 bases from V and 4 bases from J, the junction contained 10 bases not matched to a gene. The CDR3 contains 14 residues. In germline, CDR1 is GTSNPN, CDR2 SVGIG (reference sequence). The PCR contained 60 Vbeta and 13 Jbeta primers. Generated by immunoSEQ multiplex PCR, the TCRdb table keeps only in-frame clones and is missing some. The table shows around 230,000 clones, with more than 70% occurring only once. The data derive from a study of cytomegalovirus exposure and HLA in healthy donors. Study-level findings and limits: As was reported, the classifier diagnosed cytomegalovirus status with high specificity and sensitivity.

This clonotype was obtained from a boy aged 5-17 years in good health and CMV-seronegative. The chain links TRBV30 to TRBJ2-3, with TRBD1 matching 8 bases. Sequenced: PBMCs. In DNA form, the CDR3 reads TGTGCCTCAACGCAGGGGGCGAGGCCAGATACGCAGTATTTT. Its translation is CASTQGARPDTQYF. Based on the CDR3 plus reference TRBV30 and TRBJ2-3, the full variable domain is SQTIHQWPATLVQPVGSPLSLECTVEGTSNPNLYWYRQAAGRGLQLLFYSVGIGQISSEVPQNLSASRPQDRQFILSSKKLLLSDSGFYLCASTQGARPDTQYFGPGTRLTVL.